This is a list of T cell receptor beta chains from one sample in a study of cytomegalovirus exposure and HLA in healthy donors. Here immunoSEQ multiplex PCR was the method, and the copy in TCRdb shows in-frame clones only, minus some. The sample has 120,000 or so clones, about 85% seen once. The sample was PBMCs. The receptor source for this set is a woman under 40 in good health and CMV-seronegative. Both conserved end residues are part of each CDR3. D genes are given only for firm matches. Clone size is stated in some rows and not others, as once, few, many or a class when expanded.

clone_size	v_call	j_call	d_call	cdr3_aa	cdr3_nt
-	TRBV29-1	TRBJ1-2	-	CSGWTEGYTF	TGCAGCGGGTGGACAGAGGGCTACACCTTC
-	TRBV7-2	TRBJ1-1	TRBD1	CASSRDRGGRDTEAFF	TGTGCCAGCAGCAGGGACAGGGGAGGTAGGGACACTGAAGCTTTCTTT
-	TRBV7-9	TRBJ2-2	-	CASSLSTGINTGELFF	TGTGCCAGCAGCTTGTCTACAGGGATTAACACCGGGGAGCTGTTTTTT
-	TRBV14	TRBJ1-4	-	CASSQLTGLDEKLFF	TGTGCCAGCAGCCAACTAACAGGGCTAGATGAAAAACTGTTTTTT
-	TRBV6-5	TRBJ2-5	-	CASSYGRDSETQYF	TGTGCCAGCAGTTACGGTCGGGACTCGGAGACCCAGTACTTC
-	TRBV6-4	TRBJ2-1	TRBD2	CASSALAGSVGEQFF	TGTGCCAGCAGTGCACTAGCGGGGTCGGTCGGTGAGCAGTTCTTC
once	TRBV2	TRBJ2-7	-	CVSSIDRGGYEQYF	TGTGTCAGCAGCATCGACAGAGGGGGCTACGAGCAGTACTTC
once	TRBV10-3	TRBJ2-4	TRBD2	CAISAGGGAKNIQYF	TGTGCCATCAGTGCGGGCGGGGGAGCCAAAAACATTCAGTACTTC
-	TRBV27	TRBJ2-7	-	CATSRDSPSYEQYF	TGTGCCACCTCGCGGGACTCTCCTTCCTACGAGCAGTACTTC
once	TRBV10-3	TRBJ2-7	-	CAISGSLGGREQYF	TGTGCCATCAGTGGATCCTTAGGAGGCCGCGAGCAGTACTTC
-	TRBV9	TRBJ2-5	TRBD2	CASSAGLAGGGQETQYF	TGTGCCAGCAGCGCCGGACTAGCGGGGGGTGGGCAAGAGACCCAGTACTTC
-	TRBV5-4	TRBJ2-1	-	CASSLTGIYNEQFF	TGTGCCAGCAGCCTGACAGGAATATACAATGAGCAGTTCTTC
-	TRBV29-1	TRBJ2-7	TRBD1	CSVEDWGQGRYEQYF	TGCAGCGTTGAAGATTGGGGACAGGGGCGGTACGAGCAGTACTTC
many	TRBV2	TRBJ1-2	-	CASSVGNRESYTF	TGTGCCAGCAGTGTAGGTAACAGGGAGAGCTACACCTTC
-	TRBV7-2	TRBJ2-7	-	CASSQVGTREEQYF	TGTGCCAGCAGCCAGGTAGGGACAAGGGAAGAGCAGTACTTC
-	TRBV23-1	TRBJ2-2	TRBD1	CASSQIIGTGANTGELFF	TGCGCCAGCAGCCAGATCATAGGGACAGGGGCGAACACCGGGGAGCTGTTTTTT
once	TRBV7-8	TRBJ2-2	-	CASSPRGGWLTGELFF	TGTGCCAGCAGCCCGAGGGGGGGTTGGCTCACCGGGGAGCTGTTTTTT
-	TRBV5-1	TRBJ1-3	-	CASSLGMGLTGNTIYF	TGCGCCAGCAGCTTGGGTATGGGGCTAACAGGCAACACCATATATTTT
-	TRBV6-1	TRBJ2-7	-	CASSDRGTYEQYF	TGTGCCAGCAGTGACAGGGGCACCTACGAGCAGTACTTC
-	TRBV11-2	TRBJ2-3	TRBD1	CASSQTGTATDTQYF	TGTGCCAGCAGCCAGACCGGGACAGCCACAGATACGCAGTATTTT
-	TRBV6-5	TRBJ2-3	-	CASRRTGTDTQYF	TGTGCCAGCAGAAGGACTGGCACAGATACGCAGTATTTT
few	TRBV4-3	TRBJ2-3	-	CASSQGGGTDTQYF	TGCGCCAGCAGCCAAGGAGGCGGGACAGATACGCAGTATTTT
few	TRBV7-8	TRBJ1-1	-	CASSPGGVSNTEAFF	TGTGCCAGCAGCCCCGGAGGGGTATCGAACACTGAAGCTTTCTTT
-	TRBV29-1	TRBJ1-2	-	CSVGPPGEGYTF	TGCAGCGTTGGTCCCCCCGGAGAAGGCTACACCTTC
-	TRBV7-2	TRBJ2-1	-	CASRPGGNNEQFF	TGTGCCAGCCGCCCTGGAGGGAACAATGAGCAGTTCTTC
few	TRBV7-2	TRBJ2-1	TRBD2	CASSFVAGGPILYNEQFF	TGTGCCAGCAGCTTCGTAGCGGGGGGGCCAATCCTCTACAATGAGCAGTTCTTC
-	TRBV7-2	TRBJ1-1	TRBD1	CASSLGGQGVVWRTEAFF	TGTGCCAGCAGCTTAGGGGGACAGGGTGTGGTTTGGCGGACTGAAGCTTTCTTT
-	TRBV28	TRBJ2-7	TRBD1	CASRPGTGAMYEQYF	TGTGCCAGCAGACCCGGGACAGGGGCTATGTACGAGCAGTACTTC
few	TRBV27	TRBJ1-6	-	CASGLTLKPLHF	TGTGCCAGCGGGCTTACTCTGAAGCCCCTCCACTTT
-	TRBV4-1	TRBJ2-5	-	CASSQGQDQETQYF	TGCGCCAGCAGCCAAGGACAGGACCAAGAGACCCAGTACTTC
few	TRBV30	TRBJ1-4	-	CAQTTSSEKLFF	TGTGCACAAACTACCTCTAGCGAAAAACTGTTTTTT
-	TRBV30	TRBJ1-2	-	CAWSADGQYYGYTF	TGTGCCTGGAGTGCCGACGGACAGTACTATGGCTACACCTTC